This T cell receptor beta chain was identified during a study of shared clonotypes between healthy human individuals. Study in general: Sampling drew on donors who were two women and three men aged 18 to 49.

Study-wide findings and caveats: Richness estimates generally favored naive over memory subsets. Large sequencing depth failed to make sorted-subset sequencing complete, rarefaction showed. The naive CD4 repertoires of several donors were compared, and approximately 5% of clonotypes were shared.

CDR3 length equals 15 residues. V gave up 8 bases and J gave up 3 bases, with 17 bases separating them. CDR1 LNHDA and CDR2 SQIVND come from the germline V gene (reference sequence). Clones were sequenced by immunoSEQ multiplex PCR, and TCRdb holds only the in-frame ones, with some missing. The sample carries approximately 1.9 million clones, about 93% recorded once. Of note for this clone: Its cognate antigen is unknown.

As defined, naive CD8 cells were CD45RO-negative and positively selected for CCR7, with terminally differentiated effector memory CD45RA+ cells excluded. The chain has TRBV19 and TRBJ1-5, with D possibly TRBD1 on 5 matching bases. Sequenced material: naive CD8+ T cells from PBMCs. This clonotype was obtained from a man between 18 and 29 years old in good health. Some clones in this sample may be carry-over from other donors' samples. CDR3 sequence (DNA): TGTGCCAGTGATTTGGGGGATCCCATCAATCAGCCCCAGCATTTT. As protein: CASDLGDPINQPQHF.